This T cell receptor (beta chain) was sequenced in a study of CD8 T cells in ankylosing spondylitis. This CDR3 spans 11 amino acids. Trimming took 4 bases from V and 9 from J, leaving 9 bases between them. The germline V gene encodes CDR1 SNHLY and CDR2 FYNNEI. TCRdb re-called the 5' RACE reads with MiXCR, one entry per CDR3 protein. The sample contains about 800,000 distinct CDR3 sequences, about 11% of which appear only once. The study, taken as a whole, reports: Disease-linked clones bore a CD8+ phenotype and were relatively rare in peripheral blood. One TCR beta motif, made up of roughly 8 highly homologous variants, appeared characteristic of ankylosing spondylitis blood. The authors reported significant enrichment of disease-linked clones in matched ankylosing spondylitis synovial fluid.

Note on this clonotype: Its antigen remains unidentified.

This receptor was obtained from a male donor with ankylosing spondylitis. The sequencing sample was made of blood, either unsorted or a sorted T cell fraction (not recorded which). This chain uses TRBV2 with TRBJ2-5, with D hard to call. CDR3: CASSGLGAQYF. CDR3 sequence (DNA): TGTGCCAGCAGTGGGCTCGGAGCCCAGTACTTC.